The rows below give T cell receptor beta chains drawn from one sample of a study of T cells in Graves' hyperthyroidism and ophthalmopathy. MiXCR was run by TCRdb on the multiplex PCR reads, yielding one entry per CDR3 protein. Seen here are a few hundred thousand distinct CDR3 sequences, about 17% observed once, and the top ten hold about 51%. Source material: blood. Receptors originate from a woman aged 55-69 years with Graves' ophthalmopathy. CDR3s include the opening cysteine and the closing phenylalanine or tryptophan. The D gene is left open where the match is weak. Not every row has a clone size; where given, it reads once, few, many or a size class.

. | many | TRBJ2-3 | TRBV27 | TGTGCCAGCAGTTTATCCTTCCTTAGCACAGATACGCAGTATTTT | CASSLSFLSTDTQYF
TRBD2 | many | TRBJ2-3 | TRBV6-1 | TGTGCCAGCAGCCCGCGGGGTAGGGGAGGGGGCACAGATACGCAGTATTTT | CASSPRGRGGGTDTQYF
. | many | TRBJ2-7 | TRBV28 | TGTGCCAGCAGTTCGGGGAAGGGCAACGAGCAGTACTTC | CASSSGKGNEQYF
. | . | TRBJ1-4 | TRBV9 | TGTGCCAGCAGCCATACGAAAGGGACTAATGAAAAACTGTTTTTT | CASSHTKGTNEKLFF
. | many | TRBJ1-5 | TRBV6-2/TRBV6-3 | TGTGCCAGCAATAGGTTGGGGGGAAGTCAGCCCCAGCATTTT | CASNRLGGSQPQHF
TRBD2 | many | TRBJ2-5 | TRBV7-2 | TGTGCCAGCAGCTTAACTAGCGGGACGACCCAGTACTTC | CASSLTSGTTQYF
. | once | TRBJ1-1 | TRBV19 | TGTGCCAGTAGTCGTGGGACCCTAACGAACACTGAAGCTTTCTTT | CASSRGTLTNTEAFF
. | . | TRBJ2-7 | TRBV7-9 | TGTGCCAGCAGCCACGCGGGGGCAGATGGGTACGAGCAGTACTTC | CASSHAGADGYEQYF
. | . | TRBJ1-4 | TRBV24-1 | TGTGCCACCATAAACGGGAATGAAAGACTGTTTTTT | CATINGNERLFF
. | few | TRBJ2-4 | TRBV5-1 | TGCGCCAGCAGCGCCCCTGAGGCCAAAAACATTCAGTACTTC | CASSAPEAKNIQYF
. | many | TRBJ1-2 | TRBV7-2 | TGTGCCAGCAGCCGTGAGGGGTCGGGCGGCTACACCTTC | CASSREGSGGYTF
. | many | TRBJ1-2 | TRBV7-2 | TGTGCCAGCAGCCGTCTGACGGGAACGAATGGCTACACCTTC | CASSRLTGTNGYTF
. | . | TRBJ2-5 | TRBV13 | TGTGCCAGCAGCTCTGACACGGTGGGTCGGACCCAGTACTTC | CASSSDTVGRTQYF
. | few | TRBJ2-6 | TRBV6-1 | TGTGCCAGCAGCAGTCTGGGGTCTGGGGCCAACGTCCTGACTTTC | CASSSLGSGANVLTF
. | . | TRBJ1-1 | TRBV9 | TGTGCCAGCAGCCGGATACTGAACACTGAAGCTTTCTTT | CASSRILNTEAFF
TRBD1 | . | TRBJ1-6 | TRBV9 | TGTGCCAGCAGCGTGGGGACGGGACAGGGTCATTCACCCCTCCACTTT | CASSVGTGQGHSPLHF
. | . | TRBJ2-3 | TRBV11-2 | TGTGCCAGCAGCTTACCCGACGCAGATACGCAGTATTTT | CASSLPDADTQYF
. | . | TRBJ2-1 | TRBV4-3 | TGCGCCAGCAGCGTCTTTCATAGCGGACAGCGCAATGAGCAGTTCTTC | CASSVFHSGQRNEQFF
TRBD1 | . | TRBJ1-4 | TRBV6-1 | TGTGCCAGCGGGGGACAGGGATCTTATGAAAAACTGTTTTTT | CASGGQGSYEKLFF
. | many | TRBJ2-1 | TRBV11-2 | TGTGCCAGCAGCTCTAACAGAAACAATGAGCAGTTCTTC | CASSSNRNNEQFF
. | many | TRBJ1-4 | TRBV4-3 | TGCGCCAGCAACGCAGGGAAGGGGAGTGAAAAACTGTTTTTT | CASNAGKGSEKLFF
TRBD2 | many | TRBJ2-7 | TRBV20-1 | TGCAGTGCTAGAGATTGGGAGCGGGGGGCCTACGACTCCTACGAGCAGTACTTC | CSARDWERGAYDSYEQYF
TRBD1 | . | TRBJ2-5 | TRBV7-6 | TGTGCCAGCAGCTTAGCGGGACAGCAAGAGACCCAGTACTTC | CASSLAGQQETQYF
. | many | TRBJ2-7 | TRBV5-4 | TGTGCCAGCAGCCGCATGTCCCCATTCGACGAGCAGTACTTC | CASSRMSPFDEQYF
. | . | TRBJ1-1 | TRBV5-1 | TGCGCCAGCAGCTTGGTACAGGGAGGGGGGGGAACTGAAGCTTTCTTT | CASSLVQGGGGTEAFF
. | many | TRBJ2-2 | TRBV10-1 | TGCGCCAGCAGTGACACGCAGGGACGAGGGACCGGGGAGCTGTTTTTT | CASSDTQGRGTGELFF